These T cell receptor beta chains were read from a single sample in a study of tumor-infiltrating lymphocytes in glioblastoma multiforme. One entry per CDR3 protein, called by TCRdb with MiXCR from the multiplex PCR reads. The sample has about 15,000 distinct CDR3 sequences; about 69% are singletons. Sequenced sample: brain tumor tissue. The receptors originated from a male donor with glioblastoma. Both conserved end residues are part of each CDR3. D genes are given only for firm matches. Expanded clones get a size class; other rows say once, few or many, or leave the size out.

abundance: -
j_gene: TRBJ2-1
v_gene: TRBV6-2/TRBV6-3
d_gene: -
CDR3nt: TGTGCCAGCAGATTTGGAAGTAACTACAATGAGCAGTTCTTC
CDR3aa: CASRFGSNYNEQFF

abundance: -
j_gene: TRBJ2-7
v_gene: TRBV6-1
d_gene: -
CDR3nt: TGTGCCAGCAGTGAAAGGGGAGCCTACGAGCAGTACTTC
CDR3aa: CASSERGAYEQYF

abundance: few
j_gene: TRBJ1-6
v_gene: TRBV11-3
d_gene: -
CDR3nt: TGTGCCAGCAGCCTCTCAGGGGATTCACCCCTCCACTTT
CDR3aa: CASSLSGDSPLHF

abundance: -
j_gene: TRBJ2-3
v_gene: TRBV4-1
d_gene: -
CDR3nt: TGCGCCAGCAGCCAATCGGGGTTTGGAGATACGCAGTATTTT
CDR3aa: CASSQSGFGDTQYF

abundance: few
j_gene: TRBJ1-2
v_gene: TRBV11-2
d_gene: -
CDR3nt: TGTGCCAGCAGCTTAGCGGTCTTTCCAGACCGATGGGGCTACACCTTC
CDR3aa: CASSLAVFPDRWGYTF

abundance: few
j_gene: TRBJ2-1
v_gene: TRBV11-2
d_gene: -
CDR3nt: TGTGCCAGCAGCCTAGATCGGGGGAACGAGCAGTGCTTC
CDR3aa: CASSLDRGNEQCF

abundance: -
j_gene: TRBJ2-1
v_gene: TRBV7-8
d_gene: -
CDR3nt: TGTGCCAGCAGCCAGAAGTTCGCCTACAATGAGCAGTTCTTC
CDR3aa: CASSQKFAYNEQFF

abundance: -
j_gene: TRBJ2-7
v_gene: TRBV20-1
d_gene: TRBD2
CDR3nt: TGCAGTGCTGGACTAGCGGGGGGCCTCTACGAGCAGTACTTC
CDR3aa: CSAGLAGGLYEQYF

abundance: medium-sized
j_gene: TRBJ1-4
v_gene: TRBV28
d_gene: -
CDR3nt: TGTGCCAGTCTGGGAGGGACTAATGAAAAACTGTTTTTT
CDR3aa: CASLGGTNEKLFF

abundance: -
j_gene: TRBJ2-7
v_gene: TRBV11-2
d_gene: -
CDR3nt: TGTGCCACGTCGACGAATTTAGAGGGAAACTCCTACATGCAGTACTTC
CDR3aa: CATSTNLEGNSYMQYF

abundance: -
j_gene: TRBJ2-5
v_gene: TRBV11-2
d_gene: -
CDR3nt: TGTGCCAGCAGTTCGACCACCGGCAGGTCGTTTTGGGTGGAGACCCAGTACTTC
CDR3aa: CASSSTTGRSFWVETQYF

abundance: -
j_gene: TRBJ1-1
v_gene: TRBV12-3/TRBV12-4
d_gene: TRBD1
CDR3nt: TGTGCCAGCAGTTTATCAGGGGGTTTGTCTTTCTTT
CDR3aa: CASSLSGGLSFF

abundance: many
j_gene: TRBJ2-7
v_gene: TRBV28
d_gene: TRBD1
CDR3nt: TGTGCCAGCAGTGGACAGGGGAGGTCCTACGAGCAGTACTTC
CDR3aa: CASSGQGRSYEQYF

abundance: -
j_gene: TRBJ2-7
v_gene: TRBV11-2
d_gene: TRBD2
CDR3nt: TGTGCCAGCAGCCCACGGCCGGGACTAGCGGTAAGCTCCTACGAGCAGTACTTC
CDR3aa: CASSPRPGLAVSSYEQYF

abundance: -
j_gene: TRBJ2-1
v_gene: TRBV6-5
d_gene: -
CDR3nt: TGTGTCAGTAGTTACTCTGGTGGGGATGAGCAGTTCTTC
CDR3aa: CVSSYSGGDEQFF

abundance: -
j_gene: TRBJ2-5
v_gene: TRBV11-2
d_gene: -
CDR3nt: TGTGCCAGCAGCTTAGATCGGGGGACCCAGTACTTC
CDR3aa: CASSLDRGTQYF

abundance: few
j_gene: TRBJ2-5
v_gene: TRBV29-1
d_gene: TRBD1
CDR3nt: TGCAGCGTTCAAAGGGACAGCATAGTCCAAGAGACCCAGTACTTC
CDR3aa: CSVQRDSIVQETQYF

abundance: -
j_gene: TRBJ2-4
v_gene: TRBV11-3
d_gene: -
CDR3nt: TGTGCCAGCAGCTTAGGAGGCGGGGAGAACATTCAGTACTTC
CDR3aa: CASSLGGGENIQYF

abundance: -
j_gene: TRBJ1-1
v_gene: TRBV6-5
d_gene: TRBD1
CDR3nt: TGTGCCGGCAGTTTGACAGGGACGGGGGCTTTGTTT
CDR3aa: CAGSLTGTGALF

abundance: few
j_gene: TRBJ2-3
v_gene: TRBV20-1
d_gene: -
CDR3nt: TGCAGTGCTGGAGACCCGATTCACACAGATACGCAGTATTTT
CDR3aa: CSAGDPIHTDTQYF

abundance: -
j_gene: TRBJ2-5
v_gene: TRBV20-1
d_gene: -
CDR3nt: TGTAGTGCTAGAGATTTGGGACAAGCGGAAGAGACTCATTACTTC
CDR3aa: CSARDLGQAEETHYF

abundance: few
j_gene: TRBJ2-1
v_gene: TRBV11-2
d_gene: TRBD2
CDR3nt: TGTGCCAGTAGCGGCGACAGGGGGACTAGCGGAACCTACAATGAGCAGTTCTTC
CDR3aa: CASSGDRGTSGTYNEQFF

abundance: -
j_gene: TRBJ2-1
v_gene: TRBV11-2
d_gene: -
CDR3nt: TGTGCCAGCAGCTTAGGTCCCTACAATGAGCAGTTCTTC
CDR3aa: CASSLGPYNEQFF

abundance: few
j_gene: TRBJ2-3
v_gene: TRBV20-1
d_gene: TRBD2
CDR3nt: TGCAATGCTAGTCGCCCCGGATTAGCGGGAGGGCCGAGTAGCACAGATACGCAGTACTTT
CDR3aa: CNASRPGLAGGPSSTDTQYF

abundance: many
j_gene: TRBJ2-1
v_gene: TRBV28
d_gene: TRBD2
CDR3nt: TGTGCCAGCAGTTTTTATCTAGCGGGAGGGCCAAATGAGCAGTTCTTC
CDR3aa: CASSFYLAGGPNEQFF

abundance: -
j_gene: TRBJ1-5
v_gene: TRBV11-3
d_gene: -
CDR3nt: TGTGCCAGCAGCTTTATAGGGGATAGCAATCAGCCCCAGCATTTT
CDR3aa: CASSFIGDSNQPQHF

abundance: few
j_gene: TRBJ2-1
v_gene: TRBV4-2
d_gene: TRBD2
CDR3nt: TGTGCCAGCAGCCAAGAAGATGCGGGAGGAATCAATGAGCAGTTCTTC
CDR3aa: CASSQEDAGGINEQFF

abundance: -
j_gene: TRBJ2-4
v_gene: TRBV11-3
d_gene: TRBD1
CDR3nt: TGTGCCAGCAACCCCCGACAGGGTCCGGCCAAGAAAATTCAGTACTTC
CDR3aa: CASNPRQGPAKKIQYF

abundance: -
j_gene: TRBJ2-5
v_gene: TRBV11-2
d_gene: TRBD2
CDR3nt: TGTGCCAGCAGCTTAGGGGTAGGGAGGGTCGGAGAGACCCAGTACTTC
CDR3aa: CASSLGVGRVGETQYF

abundance: -
j_gene: TRBJ1-1
v_gene: TRBV30
d_gene: TRBD1
CDR3nt: TGTGCCTGGACCTCTCGGACAGGGGGCGCGGCAGCTTTCTTT
CDR3aa: CAWTSRTGGAAAFF

abundance: once
j_gene: TRBJ2-3
v_gene: TRBV11-2
d_gene: -
CDR3nt: TGTGCCAGCAGCCTAGACATCAGCACAGATACGCAGTATTTT
CDR3aa: CASSLDISTDTQYF

abundance: once
j_gene: TRBJ2-7
v_gene: TRBV30
d_gene: -
CDR3nt: TGTGCCTGGAGTGTTGGTAGTACCTACGAGCAGTACTTC
CDR3aa: CAWSVGSTYEQYF

abundance: -
j_gene: TRBJ2-7
v_gene: TRBV29-1
d_gene: -
CDR3nt: TGCAGCGTTGGAGGGCAGGGTGAGGTCGAGCAGTACTTC
CDR3aa: CSVGGQGEVEQYF

abundance: -
j_gene: TRBJ1-2
v_gene: TRBV4-1
d_gene: TRBD1
CDR3nt: TGCGCCAGCAGCCAAGATCGATACAGGGGAAGCTGTGGCTACACTTTC
CDR3aa: CASSQDRYRGSCGYTF

abundance: medium-sized
j_gene: TRBJ2-5
v_gene: TRBV20-1
d_gene: -
CDR3nt: TGCAGTGCTAGCTTTGGAGGGAGTATTAGTGGGACCCAGTACTTC
CDR3aa: CSASFGGSISGTQYF

abundance: -
j_gene: TRBJ2-5
v_gene: TRBV11-2
d_gene: -
CDR3nt: TGTGCTAGCAGTTCGACCACCGGCAGGGCGTTTTTGGTGGAGACACAGTACTTC
CDR3aa: CASSSTTGRAFLVETQYF

abundance: -
j_gene: TRBJ2-1
v_gene: TRBV12-3/TRBV12-4
d_gene: TRBD2
CDR3nt: TGTGCTAGCAGCCTAGCGGGAGAAGAGCAGTTCTTC
CDR3aa: CASSLAGEEQFF

abundance: few
j_gene: TRBJ2-6
v_gene: TRBV6-5
d_gene: -
CDR3nt: TGTGCCAGCAGCTCTGGGGCCAACGTCCTGACTTTC
CDR3aa: CASSSGANVLTF

abundance: once
j_gene: TRBJ2-3
v_gene: TRBV11-3
d_gene: TRBD1
CDR3nt: TGTGCCAGCAGCCTAGGACAGGGGGAAACAGATATGCAGTATTTT
CDR3aa: CASSLGQGETDMQYF

abundance: -
j_gene: TRBJ1-6
v_gene: TRBV5-1
d_gene: TRBD1
CDR3nt: TGCGTCAGTAGCCCCGGGACAGGGGGCCATTCACCCCTCCACTTT
CDR3aa: CVSSPGTGGHSPLHF

abundance: once
j_gene: TRBJ2-1
v_gene: TRBV29-1
d_gene: -
CDR3nt: TGCAGCGTTGAGCCCGATACCCGAACCTCCTACAATGAGCAGTTCTTC
CDR3aa: CSVEPDTRTSYNEQFF

abundance: -
j_gene: TRBJ1-6
v_gene: TRBV29-1
d_gene: -
CDR3nt: TGCAGCGTTGCTAGTGACAGAGAACCACCCCTCCACTTT
CDR3aa: CSVASDREPPLHF

abundance: -
j_gene: TRBJ2-7
v_gene: TRBV7-9
d_gene: -
CDR3nt: TGTGCCAGCAGCCCTACCTTGGATCCGTTCGAGCAGTACTTC
CDR3aa: CASSPTLDPFEQYF

abundance: -
j_gene: TRBJ1-5
v_gene: TRBV20-1
d_gene: -
CDR3nt: TGCAGTGCTGGGCAGGAGAGGGGTCAGCCCCAGCATTTT
CDR3aa: CSAGQERGQPQHF

abundance: -
j_gene: TRBJ2-2
v_gene: TRBV11-2
d_gene: TRBD1
CDR3nt: TGTGCCAGCACCCCACGACAGGGCTATGGCACCGGGGAGCTGTATTTT
CDR3aa: CASTPRQGYGTGELYF

abundance: -
j_gene: TRBJ2-7
v_gene: TRBV11-2
d_gene: -
CDR3nt: TGTGCCAACAGATTAGACGTAGGGGTCGACGAGCAGTACTTC
CDR3aa: CANRLDVGVDEQYF

abundance: -
j_gene: TRBJ2-3
v_gene: TRBV20-1
d_gene: -
CDR3nt: TGCAGTGCTAGACAGGACTCTACGCCTACAGATACACAGTATTTT
CDR3aa: CSARQDSTPTDTQYF

abundance: -
j_gene: TRBJ2-3
v_gene: TRBV5-8
d_gene: -
CDR3nt: TGTACCAGCAGCCGGTGGACAGATACGCAGTATTTT
CDR3aa: CTSSRWTDTQYF

abundance: -
j_gene: TRBJ2-3
v_gene: TRBV11-2
d_gene: TRBD2
CDR3nt: TGTGCCAGCAGCTTAAAACTAGCGGGAGCGGTAGATACGCAGTATTTT
CDR3aa: CASSLKLAGAVDTQYF

abundance: -
j_gene: TRBJ2-7
v_gene: TRBV29-1
d_gene: -
CDR3nt: TGCAGCGTTGAAGAGACTATCTACGAGCAGTACTTC
CDR3aa: CSVEETIYEQYF

abundance: -
j_gene: TRBJ1-1
v_gene: TRBV10-3
d_gene: -
CDR3nt: TGTGCCATCAGTGGTGTTGCTAACACTGAAGCTTTCTTT
CDR3aa: CAISGVANTEAFF

abundance: many
j_gene: TRBJ2-7
v_gene: TRBV29-1
d_gene: TRBD2
CDR3nt: TGCAGCGTCCAAACTAGCGACTCCTACGAGCAGTACTTC
CDR3aa: CSVQTSDSYEQYF

abundance: -
j_gene: TRBJ2-1
v_gene: TRBV7-9
d_gene: -
CDR3nt: TGTTCCAGCAGTAAGACTAGTGGGGCCCACAATGAGCAGTTCTTC
CDR3aa: CSSSKTSGAHNEQFF

abundance: -
j_gene: TRBJ2-2
v_gene: TRBV12-3/TRBV12-4
d_gene: -
CDR3nt: TGTGCCAGCAATAGACCGGGCCAGGGCGTCGGGGAGCTGTTTTTT
CDR3aa: CASNRPGQGVGELFF

abundance: -
j_gene: TRBJ2-7
v_gene: TRBV12-3/TRBV12-4
d_gene: -
CDR3nt: TGTGCCAGCAGTTTATCAACGGTTCGGGAGCAGTACTTC
CDR3aa: CASSLSTVREQYF